This T cell receptor beta chain is from a study of blood T cell repertoires in COVID-19. Study as a whole: COVID-19 samples from acute and convalescent phases originated in the United States, Italy and Spain. Sources were T cells, B-cell-depleted T cells, or PBMCs; the material itself was cDNA or gDNA.

Original handling: Scientists estimated how many nucleated cells there were by amplifying reference gene primers. Assay: immunoSEQ multiplex PCR; the TCRdb copy retains only in-frame clones and omits some. From that table come the V and J calls and clone size; the DNA was used to work out D and trimming. The sample contains around 310,000 clones, approximately 90% of which appear only once. Trimming left V 4 bases short and J 5 bases short, with 12 bases between. Germline V gives CDR1 LGHNA, CDR2 YSLEER. The CDR3 is 13 residues long. Sequenced material: peripheral blood. The clonotype was recovered from a woman in her sixties with acute or convalescent COVID-19. The chain links TRBV4-3 to TRBJ2-7; D perhaps matches TRBD2 (6 bases). CDR3 amino acids: CASSRDRRDEQYF. CDR3 sequence (DNA): TGCGCCAGCAGCCGAGACCGGAGGGACGAGCAGTACTTC.